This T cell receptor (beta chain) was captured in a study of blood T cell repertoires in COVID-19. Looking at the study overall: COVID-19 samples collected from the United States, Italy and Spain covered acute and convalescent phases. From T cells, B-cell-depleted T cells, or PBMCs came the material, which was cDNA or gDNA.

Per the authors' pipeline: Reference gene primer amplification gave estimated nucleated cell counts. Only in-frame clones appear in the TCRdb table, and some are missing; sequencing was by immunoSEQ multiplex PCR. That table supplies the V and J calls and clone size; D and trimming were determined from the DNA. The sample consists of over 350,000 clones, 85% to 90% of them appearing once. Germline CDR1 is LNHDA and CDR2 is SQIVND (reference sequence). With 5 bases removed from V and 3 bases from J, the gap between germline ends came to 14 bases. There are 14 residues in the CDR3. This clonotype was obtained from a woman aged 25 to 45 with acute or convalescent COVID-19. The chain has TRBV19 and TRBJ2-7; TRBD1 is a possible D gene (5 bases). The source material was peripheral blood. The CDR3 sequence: CASSPGVQGYEQYF. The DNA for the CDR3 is TGTGCCAGTAGTCCAGGAGTCCAGGGCTACGAGCAGTACTTC.